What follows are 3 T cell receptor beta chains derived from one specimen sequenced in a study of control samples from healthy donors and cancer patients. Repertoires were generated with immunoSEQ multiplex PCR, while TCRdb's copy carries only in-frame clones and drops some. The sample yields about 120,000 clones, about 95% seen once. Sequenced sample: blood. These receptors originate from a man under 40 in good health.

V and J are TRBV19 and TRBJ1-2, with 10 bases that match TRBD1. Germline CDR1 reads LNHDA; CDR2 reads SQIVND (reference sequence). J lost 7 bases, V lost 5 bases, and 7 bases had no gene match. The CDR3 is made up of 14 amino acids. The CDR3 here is CASSRGQGVGGYTF. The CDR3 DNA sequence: TGTGCCAGTAGTCGAGGACAGGGGGTTGGTGGCTACACCTTC.

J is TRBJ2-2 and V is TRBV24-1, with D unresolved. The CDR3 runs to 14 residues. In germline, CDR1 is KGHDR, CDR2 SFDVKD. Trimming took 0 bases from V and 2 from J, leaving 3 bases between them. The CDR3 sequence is CATSDLDNTGELFF. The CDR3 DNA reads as TGTGCCACCAGTGATTTGGATAACACCGGGGAGCTGTTTTTT.

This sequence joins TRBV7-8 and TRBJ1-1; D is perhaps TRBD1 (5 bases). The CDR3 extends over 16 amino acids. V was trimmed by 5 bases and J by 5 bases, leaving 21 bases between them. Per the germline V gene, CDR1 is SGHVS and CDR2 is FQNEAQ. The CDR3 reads CASSDTVGDQGTEAFF. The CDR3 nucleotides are TGTGCCAGCAGCGATACTGTAGGGGATCAGGGAACTGAAGCTTTCTTT.